This TCR beta chain was identified in a study of blood T cell repertoires in COVID-19. Repertoires were generated with immunoSEQ multiplex PCR, while TCRdb's copy carries only in-frame clones and drops some. Of under 350,000 clones listed, roughly nine tenths are singletons. V lost 5 bases and J 2 bases, leaving 12 bases between the germline ends. The CDR3 extends over 14 amino acids. Germline V gene lookup returns CDR1 SEHNR and CDR2 FQNEAQ (reference sequence). Two negative PCRs, clearance, or symptom resolution had been documented for recovered Cohort 3 donors. This clonotype was sampled from a man between 60 and 70 years old who had recovered from COVID-19. The chain links TRBV7-9 to TRBJ2-5, with D tentatively TRBD1 (5 bases). Sequenced sample: PBMCs or T cells enriched from blood (not recorded which). CDR3 sequence (DNA): TGTGCCAGCAGCGAGGACAAGACACAAGAGACCCAGTACTTC. The encoded protein is CASSEDKTQETQYF. Variable domain in full (rest from reference TRBV7-9 and TRBJ2-5): DTGVSQNPRHKITKRGQNVTFRCDPISEHNRLYWYRQTLGQGPEFLTYFQNEAQLEKSRLLSDRFSAERPKGSFSTLEIQRTEQGDSAMYLCASSEDKTQETQYFGPGTRLLVL.